This T cell receptor beta chain was observed in a study of cytomegalovirus exposure and HLA in healthy donors. There are 14 residues in the CDR3. The V gene's germline CDR1 is SEHNR and CDR2 FQNEAQ (reference sequence). The trim removed 3 bases at V and 6 bases at J, leaving 7 bases unmatched. PCR involved 60 Vbeta and 13 Jbeta primers. Method: immunoSEQ multiplex PCR; TCRdb's copy keeps in-frame clones and lacks some. In the table there are about 120,000 clones, 10% of which are singletons. This clone was detected a few times. The material sequenced was PBMCs. The chain has TRBV7-9 and TRBJ1-2, with 7 bases that match TRBD1. The TCR originated in a woman aged 18-29 years in good health and CMV-seropositive. CDR3 DNA sequence: TGTGCCAGCAGCTTCGGGACAGTTTTTAATGGCTACACCTTC. Its translation: CASSFGTVFNGYTF. Supplemented by reference TRBV7-9 and TRBJ1-2, the full variable domain reads DTGVSQNPRHKITKRGQNVTFRCDPISEHNRLYWYRQTLGQGPEFLTYFQNEAQLEKSRLLSDRFSAERPKGSFSTLEIQRTEQGDSAMYLCASSFGTVFNGYTFGSGTRLTVV.